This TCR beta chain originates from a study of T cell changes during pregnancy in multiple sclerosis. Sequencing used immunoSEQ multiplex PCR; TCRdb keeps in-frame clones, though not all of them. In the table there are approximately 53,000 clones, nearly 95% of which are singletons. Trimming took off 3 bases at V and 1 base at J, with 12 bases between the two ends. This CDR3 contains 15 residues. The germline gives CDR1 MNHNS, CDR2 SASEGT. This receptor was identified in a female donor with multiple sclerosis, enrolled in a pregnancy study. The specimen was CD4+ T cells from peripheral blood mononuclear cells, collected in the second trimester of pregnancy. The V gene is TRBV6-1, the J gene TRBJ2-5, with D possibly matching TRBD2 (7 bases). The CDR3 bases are TGTGCCAGCAGTGATGGACGGGGGGCCCAAGAGACCCAGTACTTC. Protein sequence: CASSDGRGAQETQYF.